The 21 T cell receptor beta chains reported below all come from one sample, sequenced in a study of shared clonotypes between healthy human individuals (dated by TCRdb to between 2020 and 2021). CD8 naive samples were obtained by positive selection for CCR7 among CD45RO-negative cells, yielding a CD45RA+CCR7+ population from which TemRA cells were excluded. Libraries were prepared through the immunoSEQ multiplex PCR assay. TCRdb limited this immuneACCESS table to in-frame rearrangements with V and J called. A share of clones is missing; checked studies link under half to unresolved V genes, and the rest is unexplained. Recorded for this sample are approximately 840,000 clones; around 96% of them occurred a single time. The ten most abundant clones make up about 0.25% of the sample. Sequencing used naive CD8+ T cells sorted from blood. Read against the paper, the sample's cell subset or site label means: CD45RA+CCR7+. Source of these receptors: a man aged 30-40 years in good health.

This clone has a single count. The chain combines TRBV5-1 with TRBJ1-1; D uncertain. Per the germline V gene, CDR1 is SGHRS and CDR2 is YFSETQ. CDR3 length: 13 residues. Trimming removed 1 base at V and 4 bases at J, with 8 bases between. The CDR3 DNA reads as TGCGCCAGCAGCTTGCCGGGAGGCACTGAAGCTTTCTTT. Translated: CASSLPGGTEAFF.

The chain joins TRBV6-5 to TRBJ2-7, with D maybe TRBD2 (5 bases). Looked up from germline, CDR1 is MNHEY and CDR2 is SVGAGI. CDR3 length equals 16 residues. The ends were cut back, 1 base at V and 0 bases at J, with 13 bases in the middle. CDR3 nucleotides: TGTGCCAGCAGTTACTTTGGAGGCGAGGGCTCCTACGAGCAGTACTTC. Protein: CASSYFGGEGSYEQYF.

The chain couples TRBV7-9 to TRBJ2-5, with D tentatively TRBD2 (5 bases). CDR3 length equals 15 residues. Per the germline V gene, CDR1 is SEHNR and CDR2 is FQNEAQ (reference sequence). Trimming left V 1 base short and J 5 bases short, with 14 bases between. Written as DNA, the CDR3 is TGTGCCAGCAGCTTAGATCGGGGAATGGGGGAGACCCAGTACTTC. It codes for CASSLDRGMGETQYF.

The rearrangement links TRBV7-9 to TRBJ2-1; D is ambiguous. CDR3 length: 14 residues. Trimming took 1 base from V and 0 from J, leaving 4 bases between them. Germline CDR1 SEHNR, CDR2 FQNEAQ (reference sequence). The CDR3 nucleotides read TGTGCCAGCAGCTTAGTAGTCTCCTACAATGAGCAGTTCTTC. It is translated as CASSLVVSYNEQFF. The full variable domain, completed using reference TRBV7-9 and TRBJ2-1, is DTGVSQNPRHKITKRGQNVTFRCDPISEHNRLYWYRQTLGQGPEFLTYFQNEAQLEKSRLLSDRFSAERPKGSFSTLEIQRTEQGDSAMYLCASSLVVSYNEQFFGPGTRLTVL.

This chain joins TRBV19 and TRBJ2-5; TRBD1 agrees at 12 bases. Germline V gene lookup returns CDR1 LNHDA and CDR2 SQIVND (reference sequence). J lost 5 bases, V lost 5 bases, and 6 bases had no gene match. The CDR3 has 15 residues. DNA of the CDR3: TGTGCCAGTAGTCCCGGGACAGGGGGCGCCGAGACCCAGTACTTC. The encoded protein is CASSPGTGGAETQYF.

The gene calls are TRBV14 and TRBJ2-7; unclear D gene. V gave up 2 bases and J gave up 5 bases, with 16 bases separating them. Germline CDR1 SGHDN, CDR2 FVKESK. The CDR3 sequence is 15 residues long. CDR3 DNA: TGTGCCAGCAGCCAACCATCTAGTTCTCCCCACGAGCAGTACTTC. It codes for CASSQPSSSPHEQYF.

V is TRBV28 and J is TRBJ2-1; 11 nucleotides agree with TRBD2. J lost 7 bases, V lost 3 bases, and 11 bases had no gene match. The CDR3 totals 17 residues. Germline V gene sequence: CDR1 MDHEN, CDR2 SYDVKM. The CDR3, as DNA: TGTGCCAGCAGTTTTTTCCCACTAGCGGGAGTAAGGAATGAGCAGTTCTTC. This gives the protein CASSFFPLAGVRNEQFF.

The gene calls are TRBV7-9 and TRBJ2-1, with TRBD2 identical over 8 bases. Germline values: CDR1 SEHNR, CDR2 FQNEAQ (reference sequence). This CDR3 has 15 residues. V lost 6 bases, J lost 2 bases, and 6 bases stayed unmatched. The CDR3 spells CASSLGAGAYNEQFF. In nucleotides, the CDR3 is TGTGCCAGCAGTTTGGGAGCGGGAGCCTACAATGAGCAGTTCTTC.

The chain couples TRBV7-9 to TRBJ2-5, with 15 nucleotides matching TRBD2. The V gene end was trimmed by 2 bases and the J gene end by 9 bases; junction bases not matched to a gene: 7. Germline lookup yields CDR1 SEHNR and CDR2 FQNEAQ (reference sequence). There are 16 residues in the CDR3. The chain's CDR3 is CASSLRTSGRVGSQYF. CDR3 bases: TGTGCCAGCAGCTTACGGACTAGCGGGAGGGTAGGGTCCCAGTACTTC.

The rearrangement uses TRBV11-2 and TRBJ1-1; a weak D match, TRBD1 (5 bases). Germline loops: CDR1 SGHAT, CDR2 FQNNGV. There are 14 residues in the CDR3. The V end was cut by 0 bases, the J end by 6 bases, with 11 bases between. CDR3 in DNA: TGTGCCAGCAGCTTAGAGGGTACGGGGGCTGAAGCTTTCTTT. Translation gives CASSLEGTGAEAFF.

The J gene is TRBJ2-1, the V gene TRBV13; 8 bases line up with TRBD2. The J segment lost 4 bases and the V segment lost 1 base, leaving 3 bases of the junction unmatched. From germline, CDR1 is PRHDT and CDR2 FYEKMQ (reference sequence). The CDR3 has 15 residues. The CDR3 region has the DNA TGTGCCAGCAGCTTAGCGTCTAGCGGGTACAATGAGCAGTTCTTC. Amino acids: CASSLASSGYNEQFF.

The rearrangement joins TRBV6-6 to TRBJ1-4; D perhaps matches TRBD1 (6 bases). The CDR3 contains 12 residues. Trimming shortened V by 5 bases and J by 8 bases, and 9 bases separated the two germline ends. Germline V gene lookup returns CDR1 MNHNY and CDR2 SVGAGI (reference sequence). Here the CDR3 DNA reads TGTGCCAGCAGTAAGGACAGCGAAAAACTGTTTTTT. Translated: CASSKDSEKLFF.

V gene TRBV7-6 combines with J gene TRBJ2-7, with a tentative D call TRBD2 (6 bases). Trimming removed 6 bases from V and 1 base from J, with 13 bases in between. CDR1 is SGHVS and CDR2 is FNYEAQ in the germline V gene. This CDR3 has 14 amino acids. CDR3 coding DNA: TGTGCCAGCAGTCCTTTAGCGGAGTCCTACGAGCAGTACTTC. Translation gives CASSPLAESYEQYF.

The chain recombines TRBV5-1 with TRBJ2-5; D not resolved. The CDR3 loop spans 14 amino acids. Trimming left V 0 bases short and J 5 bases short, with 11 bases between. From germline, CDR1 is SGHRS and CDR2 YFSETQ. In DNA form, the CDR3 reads TGCGCCAGCAGCTTGGTTGGGGATACGGAGACCCAGTACTTC. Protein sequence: CASSLVGDTETQYF.

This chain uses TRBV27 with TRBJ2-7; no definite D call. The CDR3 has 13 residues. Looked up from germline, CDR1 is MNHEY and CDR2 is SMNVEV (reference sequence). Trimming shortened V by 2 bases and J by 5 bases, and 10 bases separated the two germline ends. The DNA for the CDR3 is TGTGCCAGCAGTTTAAAGGATAGGGACGAGCAGTACTTC. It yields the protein CASSLKDRDEQYF.

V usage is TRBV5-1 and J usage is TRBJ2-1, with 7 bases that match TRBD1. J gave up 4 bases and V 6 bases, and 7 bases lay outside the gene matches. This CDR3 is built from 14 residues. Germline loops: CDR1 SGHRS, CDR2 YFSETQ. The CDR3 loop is CASNDRVGYNEQFF. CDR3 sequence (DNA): TGCGCCAGCAACGACAGGGTGGGTTACAATGAGCAGTTCTTC. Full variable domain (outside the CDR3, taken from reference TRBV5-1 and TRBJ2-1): KAGVTQTPRYLIKTRGQQVTLSCSPISGHRSVSWYQQTPGQGLQFLFEYFSETQRNKGNFPGRFSGRQFSNSRSEMNVSTLELGDSALYLCASNDRVGYNEQFFGPGTRLTVL.

In DNA form, the CDR3 reads TGTGCCAGCAGCCAGACAGGCTCCCAAGAGACCCAGTACTTC. Its translation is CASSQTGSQETQYF. This rearrangement joins TRBV7-9 to TRBJ2-5; tentative D call: TRBD1 (6 bases). This CDR3 has 14 amino acids. V was clipped by 5 bases and J by 1 base, with 11 bases between them. The germline CDR1 and CDR2 sequences are SEHNR and FQNEAQ (reference sequence).

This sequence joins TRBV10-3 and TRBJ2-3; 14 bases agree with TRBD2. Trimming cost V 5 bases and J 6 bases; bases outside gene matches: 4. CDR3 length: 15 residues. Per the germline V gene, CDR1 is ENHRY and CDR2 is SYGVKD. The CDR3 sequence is CAISTTSGRADTQYF. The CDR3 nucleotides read TGTGCCATCAGTACGACTAGCGGGAGGGCCGATACGCAGTATTTT.

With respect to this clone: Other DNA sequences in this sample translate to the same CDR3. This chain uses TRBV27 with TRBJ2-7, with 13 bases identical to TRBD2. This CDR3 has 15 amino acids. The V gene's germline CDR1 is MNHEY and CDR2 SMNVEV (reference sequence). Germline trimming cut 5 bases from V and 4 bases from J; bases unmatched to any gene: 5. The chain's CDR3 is CASSPGTSGIYEQYF. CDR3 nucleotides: TGTGCCAGCAGTCCCGGGACTAGCGGGATTTACGAGCAGTACTTC.

The CDR3: CATSRVDAGELFF. The CDR3 DNA sequence: TGTGCCACCAGCAGAGTGGACGCCGGGGAGCTGTTTTTT. This rearrangement joins TRBV15 to TRBJ2-2; D unclear. This CDR3 comprises 13 residues. V lost 1 base, J lost 6 bases, and 6 bases lay in between. Germline CDR1 LNHNV, CDR2 YYDKDF (reference sequence).

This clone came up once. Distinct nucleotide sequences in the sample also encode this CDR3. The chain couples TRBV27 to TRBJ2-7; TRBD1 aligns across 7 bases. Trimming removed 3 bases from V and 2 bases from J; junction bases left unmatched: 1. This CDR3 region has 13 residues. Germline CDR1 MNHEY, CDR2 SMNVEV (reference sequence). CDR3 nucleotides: TGTGCCAGCAGTTTTACAGGGGCCTACGAGCAGTACTTC. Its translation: CASSFTGAYEQYF.